Each of the 9 T cell receptor beta chains below was sequenced from the same sample in a study of blood T cell repertoires in COVID-19. Method: immunoSEQ multiplex PCR; TCRdb's copy keeps in-frame clones and lacks some. Seen here are some 190,000 clones, 80% to 90% observed once, and the top ten hold approximately 5%. The source material was peripheral blood. These receptors all come from a woman aged 80 or older with acute or convalescent COVID-19.

This clone was seen a few times. The gene calls are TRBV19 and TRBJ1-3, with 7 bases fitting TRBD1. Per germline, CDR1 LNHDA and CDR2 SQIVND (reference sequence). The CDR3 contains 13 residues. In DNA, the CDR3 is TGTGCAGCACAGGGGACGACTGGAAACACCATATATTTT. Residues: CAAQGTTGNTIYF.

The table lists this clone with a count of one. V and J are TRBV5-1 and TRBJ2-2; D call uncertain. Trimming removed 6 bases from V and 4 bases from J, with 13 bases in between. CDR3 length equals 14 residues. CDR1 SGHRS and CDR2 YFSETQ come from the germline V gene. The CDR3 sequence: CASNGLVGTGELFF. CDR3 bases: TGCGCCAGCAACGGTCTAGTCGGCACCGGGGAGCTGTTTTTT.

This clone has only one observation. The chain uses TRBV6-5 and TRBJ1-2, with unresolved D. Looked up from germline, CDR1 is MNHEY and CDR2 is SVGAGI. This CDR3 contains 13 residues. V was cut by 6 bases and J by 5 bases, with 13 bases left in between. The CDR3 bases are TGTGCCAGCAGACAGTCTACTGTATATGGCTACACCTTC. It encodes CASRQSTVYGYTF.

The chain recombines TRBV29-1 with TRBJ2-7; maybe TRBD2 (6 bases). CDR1 is SQVTM, CDR2 ANQGSEA, per germline. The V and J ends lost 6 bases and 4 bases respectively, with 16 bases between them. This CDR3 has 13 amino acids. CDR3 sequence: CSVPERDLYEQYF. CDR3 sequence (DNA): TGCAGCGTCCCGGAACGGGACTTGTACGAGCAGTACTTC.

The chain uses TRBV15 and TRBJ1-2; 8 bases map to TRBD1. Germline CDR1 LNHNV, CDR2 YYDKDF (reference sequence). V lost 3 bases, J lost 11 bases, and 5 bases stayed unmatched. This CDR3 is built from 12 residues. For the CDR3, the DNA is TGTGCCACCAGCAGGGACCGACAGGGGTACACCTTC. Translating it yields CATSRDRQGYTF.

This clone was seen a single time. The V call is TRBV10-3, the J call TRBJ1-1; 10 nucleotides match TRBD1. The CDR3 has 14 amino acids. Per the germline V gene, CDR1 is ENHRY and CDR2 is SYGVKD. Unmatched junction bases numbered 2, after V lost 4 bases and J lost 3 bases. CDR3 residues: CAISGGQGYTEAFF. CDR3 nucleotide sequence: TGTGCCATCAGTGGGGGACAGGGGTACACTGAAGCTTTCTTT.

The chain is built from TRBV24-1 and TRBJ2-1; tentatively, D is TRBD2 (6 bases). Trimming removed 3 bases at V and 5 bases at J, with 10 bases between. This CDR3 is 14 amino acids long. Germline CDR1 and CDR2: KGHDR and SFDVKD. The CDR3 here is CATSDATSHNEQFF. The CDR3 region has the DNA TGTGCCACCAGTGATGCCACTAGCCACAATGAGCAGTTCTTC.

The CDR3 sequence: CATSDFSGDTEAFF. CDR3 sequence (DNA): TGTGCCACCAGTGATTTTTCAGGGGACACTGAAGCTTTCTTT. This rearrangement joins TRBV24-1 to TRBJ1-1, with D tentatively TRBD1 (6 bases). The germline V gene encodes CDR1 KGHDR and CDR2 SFDVKD. V lost 1 base and J 3 bases, leaving 8 bases between the germline ends. The CDR3 spans 14 residues.

This chain connects TRBV28 to TRBJ2-7, with 8 positions matching TRBD2. The J segment lost 2 bases and the V segment lost 5 bases, leaving 5 bases of the junction unmatched. This CDR3 has 14 residues. Germline V CDR1 and CDR2: MDHEN, SYDVKM. Here the CDR3 reads CASSHLAGTYEQYF. The CDR3 DNA follows: TGTGCCAGCAGTCATCTAGCGGGTACCTACGAGCAGTACTTC.